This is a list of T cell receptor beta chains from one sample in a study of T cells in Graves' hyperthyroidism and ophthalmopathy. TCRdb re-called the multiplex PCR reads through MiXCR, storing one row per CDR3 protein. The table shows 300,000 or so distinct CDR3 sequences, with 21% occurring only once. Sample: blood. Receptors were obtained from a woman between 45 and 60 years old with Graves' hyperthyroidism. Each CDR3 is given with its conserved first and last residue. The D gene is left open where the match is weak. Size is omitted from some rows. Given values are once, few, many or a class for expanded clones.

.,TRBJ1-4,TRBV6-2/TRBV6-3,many,CATSRQSNEKLFF,TGTGCCACCTCCCGACAGAGTAATGAAAAACTGTTTTTT
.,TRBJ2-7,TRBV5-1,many,CASSLVLDNYEQYF,TGCGCCAGCAGCTTGGTTCTGGACAACTACGAGCAGTACTTC
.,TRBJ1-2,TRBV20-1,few,CRPVSDYGYTF,TGCAGGCCGGTTTCCGATTATGGCTACACCTTC
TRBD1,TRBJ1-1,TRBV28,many,CASSQVTGGALNTEAFF,TGTGCCAGCAGTCAAGTTACAGGGGGGGCCCTGAACACTGAAGCTTTCTTT
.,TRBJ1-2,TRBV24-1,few,CATSDEQRSYGYTF,TGTGCCACCAGTGACGAACAGAGATCCTATGGCTACACCTTC
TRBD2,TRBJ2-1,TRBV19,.,CASSISGPFNEQFF,TGTGCCAGTAGTATTAGCGGGCCGTTCAATGAGCAGTTCTTC
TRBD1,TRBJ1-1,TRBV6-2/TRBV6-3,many,CASSPITGGKAFF,TGTGCCAGCAGTCCTATAACAGGGGGCAAAGCTTTCTTT
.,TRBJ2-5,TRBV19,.,CASSMWGETQYF,TGTGCCAGTAGTATGTGGGGGGAGACCCAGTACTTC
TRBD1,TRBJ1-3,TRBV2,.,CASSLDRGHGNTIYF,TGTGCCAGCAGTCTGGACAGGGGTCATGGAAACACCATATATTTT
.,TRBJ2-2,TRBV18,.,CASSPGLPAAGELFF,TGTGCCAGCTCACCAGGACTGCCCGCTGCCGGGGAGCTGTTTTTT
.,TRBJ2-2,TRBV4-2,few,CASSQGSAANTGELFF,TGTGCCAGCAGCCAAGGTTCGGCTGCCAACACCGGGGAGCTGTTTTTT
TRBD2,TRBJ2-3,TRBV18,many,CASSPTGTSASDTQYF,TGTGCCAGCTCCCCGACCGGGACTAGCGCCTCAGATACGCAGTATTTT
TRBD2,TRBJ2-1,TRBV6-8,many,CASSYFGTSGYNEQFF,TGTGCCAGCAGTTACTTCGGGACTAGCGGTTACAATGAGCAGTTCTTC
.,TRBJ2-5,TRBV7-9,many,CASSLLWDSQETQYF,TGTGCCAGCAGCTTACTCTGGGACTCGCAAGAGACCCAGTACTTC
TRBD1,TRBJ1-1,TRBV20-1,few,CRLRQGRKAFF,TGCAGACTAAGACAGGGACGGAAAGCTTTCTTT
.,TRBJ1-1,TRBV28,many,CASSLGRADEAFF,TGTGCCAGCAGCCTAGGGAGGGCGGATGAAGCTTTCTTT
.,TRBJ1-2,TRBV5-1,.,CASSLAGTQYGYTF,TGCGCCAGCAGCTTGGCCGGGACACAATATGGCTACACCTTC
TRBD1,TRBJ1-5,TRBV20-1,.,CRGTGVRNQPQHF,TGCAGGGGGACAGGGGTACGGAATCAGCCCCAGCATTTT
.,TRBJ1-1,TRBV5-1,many,CASSLGAGPNTEAFF,TGCGCCAGCAGCTTGGGGGCCGGGCCAAACACTGAAGCTTTCTTT
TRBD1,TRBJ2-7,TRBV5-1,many,CASNPRDRDYEQYF,TGCGCCAGCAACCCCCGGGACAGGGACTACGAGCAGTACTTC
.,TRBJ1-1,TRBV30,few,CAWSGVRGTEAFF,TGTGCCTGGAGTGGGGTAAGGGGGACTGAAGCTTTCTTT
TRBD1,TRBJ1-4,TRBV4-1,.,CASRLYRGKEKLFF,TGCGCCAGCAGACTTTACAGGGGTAAAGAAAAACTGTTTTTT
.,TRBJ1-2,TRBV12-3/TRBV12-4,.,CASSLIRTTGGYTF,TGTGCCAGCAGTTTAATTAGGACTACTGGCGGCTACACCTTC
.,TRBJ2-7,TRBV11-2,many,CASSFRLVYEQYF,TGTGCCAGCAGCTTCCGACTAGTCTACGAGCAGTACTTC
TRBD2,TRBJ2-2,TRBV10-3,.,CAIRGDGTSGKRDTGELFF,TGTGCCATCAGGGGAGACGGGACTAGCGGGAAAAGGGACACCGGGGAGCTGTTTTTT
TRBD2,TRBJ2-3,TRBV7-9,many,CASSRLAGSTDTQYF,TGTGCCAGCAGCAGACTAGCGGGGAGCACAGATACGCAGTATTTT
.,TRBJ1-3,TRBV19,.,CASSIHSSGNTIYF,TGTGCCAGTAGTATTCATAGCTCTGGAAACACCATATATTTT
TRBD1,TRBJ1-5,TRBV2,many,CASSTTGGLNQPQHF,TGTGCCAGCAGTACTACAGGGGGCCTCAATCAGCCCCAGCATTTT
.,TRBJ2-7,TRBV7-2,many,CASSPRGEQYF,TGTGCCAGCAGCCCTAGGGGTGAGCAGTACTTC
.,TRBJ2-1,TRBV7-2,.,CASSRRGPLIDVF,TGTGCCAGCAGCCGGAGGGGACCCCTGATAGATGTCTTC
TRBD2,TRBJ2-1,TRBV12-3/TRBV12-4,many,CASSRLAGNSYNEQFF,TGTGCCAGCAGTCGGTTAGCGGGGAACTCCTACAATGAGCAGTTCTTC
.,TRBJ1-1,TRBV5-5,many,CASSFSDTPNTEAFF,TGTGCCAGCAGCTTTAGTGATACACCGAACACTGAAGCTTTCTTT
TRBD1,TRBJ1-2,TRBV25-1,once,CASSERTGGRGYTF,TGTGCCAGCAGTGAAAGGACAGGGGGTCGTGGCTACACCTTC
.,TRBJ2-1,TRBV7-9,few,CASSFFRVDNEQFF,TGTGCCAGCAGCTTCTTCAGGGTAGACAATGAGCAGTTCTTC
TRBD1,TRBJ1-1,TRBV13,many,CASSPRQGGNTEAFF,TGTGCCAGCAGCCCCCGACAGGGGGGGAACACTGAAGCTTTCTTT
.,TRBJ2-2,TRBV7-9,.,CASSPGGAAGELFF,TGTGCCAGCAGCCCAGGCGGTGCGGCCGGGGAGCTGTTTTTT
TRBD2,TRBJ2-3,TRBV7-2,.,CASSLVSGRLSTDTQYF,TGTGCCAGCAGCCTAGTTAGCGGGAGATTGAGCACAGATACGCAGTATTTT
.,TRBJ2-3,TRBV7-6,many,CASSLAVASSTDTQYF,TGTGCCAGCAGCCTCGCAGTGGCCTCTAGCACAGATACGCAGTATTTT
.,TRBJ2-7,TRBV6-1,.,CASSEGGHPSYEQHF,TGTGCCAGCAGTGAAGGGGGACATCCCTCCTACGAGCAGCACTTC
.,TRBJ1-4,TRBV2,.,CASLGGPTNEKLFF,TGTGCCAGTCTCGGAGGGCCAACTAATGAAAAACTGTTTTTT
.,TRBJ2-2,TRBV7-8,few,CASSSVLAGELFF,TGTGCCAGCAGCTCAGTGCTAGCCGGGGAGCTGTTTTTT
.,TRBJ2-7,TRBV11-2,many,CASSAERGNEQYF,TGTGCCAGCAGCGCCGAAAGGGGCAACGAGCAGTACTTC
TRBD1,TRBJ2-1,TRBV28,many,CASRFRGRVNEQFF,TGTGCCAGCAGGTTCAGGGGGCGAGTCAATGAGCAGTTCTTC
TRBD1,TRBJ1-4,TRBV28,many,CASSKERGLREKLFF,TGTGCCAGCAGTAAGGAAAGGGGGCTTCGGGAAAAACTGTTTTTT
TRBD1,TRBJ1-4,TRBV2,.,CASSFQPGTALEKLFF,TGTGCCAGCAGTTTTCAACCCGGGACAGCCCTGGAAAAACTGTTTTTT
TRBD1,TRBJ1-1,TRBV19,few,CASSIAVTGGTEAFF,TGTGCCAGTAGTATCGCGGTCACAGGGGGCACTGAAGCTTTCTTT
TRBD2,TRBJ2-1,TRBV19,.,CATVSGRARGNEQFF,TGTGCCACCGTTAGCGGGAGGGCTAGGGGGAATGAGCAGTTCTTC
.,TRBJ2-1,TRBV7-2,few,CASSSDSYEQFF,TGTGCCAGCAGTTCGGACTCCTATGAGCAGTTCTTC
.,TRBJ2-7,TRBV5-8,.,CASSHPTGTLYEQYF,TGTGCCAGCAGCCATCCGACAGGCACCCTCTACGAGCAGTACTTC
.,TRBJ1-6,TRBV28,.,CASSLDSSNSPLHF,TGTGCCAGCAGTTTGGACAGTTCAAATTCACCCCTCCACTTT
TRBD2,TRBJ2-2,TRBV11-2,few,CASSLLAGGVGELFF,TGTGCCAGCAGCTTACTAGCGGGGGGAGTCGGGGAGCTGTTTTTT